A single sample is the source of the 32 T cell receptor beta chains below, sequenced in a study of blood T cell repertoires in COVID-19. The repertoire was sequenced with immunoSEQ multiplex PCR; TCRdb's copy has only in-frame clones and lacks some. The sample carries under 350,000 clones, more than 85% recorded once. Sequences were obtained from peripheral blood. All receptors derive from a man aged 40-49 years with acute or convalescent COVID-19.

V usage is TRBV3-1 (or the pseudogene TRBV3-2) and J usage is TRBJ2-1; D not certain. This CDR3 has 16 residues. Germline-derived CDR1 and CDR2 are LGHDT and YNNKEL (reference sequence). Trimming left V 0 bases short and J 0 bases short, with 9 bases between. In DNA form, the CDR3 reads TGTGCCAGCAGCCAAGATAAAAGTAGCTCCTACAATGAGCAGTTCTTC. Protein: CASSQDKSSSYNEQFF.

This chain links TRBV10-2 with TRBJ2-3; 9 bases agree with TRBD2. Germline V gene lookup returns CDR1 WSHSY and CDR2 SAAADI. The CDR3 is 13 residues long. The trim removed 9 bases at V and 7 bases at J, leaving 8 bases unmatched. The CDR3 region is CASFSGGLNTQYF. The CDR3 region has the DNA TGCGCCAGTTTTAGCGGGGGCCTAAATACGCAGTATTTT.

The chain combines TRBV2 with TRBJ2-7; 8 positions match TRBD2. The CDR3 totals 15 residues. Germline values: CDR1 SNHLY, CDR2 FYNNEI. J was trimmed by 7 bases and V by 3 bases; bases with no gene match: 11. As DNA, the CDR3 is TGTGCCAGCAGTGATGTGGGACTAGTATCGCTTGAGCAGTACTTC. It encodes CASSDVGLVSLEQYF. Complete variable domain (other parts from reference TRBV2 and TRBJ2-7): EPEVTQTPSHQVTQMGQEVILRCVPISNHLYFYWYRQILGQKVEFLVSFYNNEISEKSEIFDDQFSVERPDGSNFTLKIRSTKLEDSAMYFCASSDVGLVSLEQYFGPGTRLTVT.

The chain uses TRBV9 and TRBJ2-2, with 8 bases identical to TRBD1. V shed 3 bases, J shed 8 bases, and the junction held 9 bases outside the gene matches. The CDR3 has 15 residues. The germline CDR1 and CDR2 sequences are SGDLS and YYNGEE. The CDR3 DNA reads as TGTGCCAGCAGCGCGACAGGGGCTCTGTCTGGGGAGCTGTTTTTT. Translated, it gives CASSATGALSGELFF.

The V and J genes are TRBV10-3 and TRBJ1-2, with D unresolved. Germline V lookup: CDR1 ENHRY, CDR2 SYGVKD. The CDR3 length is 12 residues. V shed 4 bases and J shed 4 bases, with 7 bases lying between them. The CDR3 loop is CAISAEGYGYTF. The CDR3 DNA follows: TGTGCCATCAGTGCTGAGGGCTATGGCTACACCTTC.

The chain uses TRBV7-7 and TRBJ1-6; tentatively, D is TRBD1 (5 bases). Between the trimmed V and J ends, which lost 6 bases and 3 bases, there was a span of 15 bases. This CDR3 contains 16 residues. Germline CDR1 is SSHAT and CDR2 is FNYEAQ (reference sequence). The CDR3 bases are TGTGCCAGCAGTTATGAACCGGGACTCTATAATTCACCCCTCCACTTT. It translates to CASSYEPGLYNSPLHF.

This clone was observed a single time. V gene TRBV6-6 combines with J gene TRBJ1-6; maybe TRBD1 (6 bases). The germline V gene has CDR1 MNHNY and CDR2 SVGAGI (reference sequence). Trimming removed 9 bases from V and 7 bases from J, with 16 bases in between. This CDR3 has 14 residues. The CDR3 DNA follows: TGTGCCAGTTCAGGGGTTTGGGGAAATTCACCCCTCCACTTT. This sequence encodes CASSGVWGNSPLHF.

The CDR3 bases are TGTGCCAGCAGCCTAAGCCGCCATCAGCCCCAGCATTTT. It translates to CASSLSRHQPQHF. The rearrangement links TRBV6-5 to TRBJ1-5; no firm D call. The CDR3 is 13 residues long. Germline V lookup: CDR1 MNHEY, CDR2 SVGAGI. Trimming shortened V by 6 bases and J by 5 bases, and 11 bases separated the two germline ends.

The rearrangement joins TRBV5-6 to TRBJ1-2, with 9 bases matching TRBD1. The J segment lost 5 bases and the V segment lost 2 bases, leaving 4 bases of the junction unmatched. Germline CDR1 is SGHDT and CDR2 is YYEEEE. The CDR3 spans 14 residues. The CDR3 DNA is TGTGCCAGCAGCTTAAGGGACAGGGATTATGGCTACACCTTC. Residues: CASSLRDRDYGYTF.

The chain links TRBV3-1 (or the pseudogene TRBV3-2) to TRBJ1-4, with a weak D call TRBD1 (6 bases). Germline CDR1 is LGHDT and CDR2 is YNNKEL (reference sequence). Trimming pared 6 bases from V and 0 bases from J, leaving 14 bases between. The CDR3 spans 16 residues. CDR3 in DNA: TGTGCCAGCAGTTCCGGGACACCTGCAACTAATGAAAAACTGTTTTTT. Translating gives CASSSGTPATNEKLFF.

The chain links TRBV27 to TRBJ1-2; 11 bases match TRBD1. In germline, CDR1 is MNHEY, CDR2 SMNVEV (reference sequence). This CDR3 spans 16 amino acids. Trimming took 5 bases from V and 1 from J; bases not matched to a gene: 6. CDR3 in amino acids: CASSLRTGGYNYGYTF. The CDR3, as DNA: TGTGCCAGCAGTCTTCGGACAGGGGGCTATAACTATGGCTACACCTTC.

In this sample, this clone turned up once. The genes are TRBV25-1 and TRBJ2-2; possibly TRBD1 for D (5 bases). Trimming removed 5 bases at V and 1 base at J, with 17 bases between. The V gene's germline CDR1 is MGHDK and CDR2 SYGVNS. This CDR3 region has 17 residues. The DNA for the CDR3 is TGTGCCAGCAGTCCCTACCGGACACTCCAGAACACCGGGGAGCTGTTTTTT. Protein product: CASSPYRTLQNTGELFF.

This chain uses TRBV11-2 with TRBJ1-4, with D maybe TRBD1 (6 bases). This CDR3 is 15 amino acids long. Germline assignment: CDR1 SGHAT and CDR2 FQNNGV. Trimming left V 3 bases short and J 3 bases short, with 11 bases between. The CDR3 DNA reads TGTGCCAGCAGCTTCATGGGACACCCTAATGAAAAACTGTTTTTT. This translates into CASSFMGHPNEKLFF.

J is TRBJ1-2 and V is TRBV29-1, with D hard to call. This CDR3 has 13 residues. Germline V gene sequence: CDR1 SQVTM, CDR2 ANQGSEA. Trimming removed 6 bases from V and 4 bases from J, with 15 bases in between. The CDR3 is CSVSVGVGYGYTF. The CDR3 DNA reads TGCAGCGTATCCGTCGGGGTAGGCTATGGCTACACCTTC.

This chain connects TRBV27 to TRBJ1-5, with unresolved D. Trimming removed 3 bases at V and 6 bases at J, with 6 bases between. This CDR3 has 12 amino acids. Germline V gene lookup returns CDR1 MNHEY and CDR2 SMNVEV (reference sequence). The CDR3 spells CASSFNGQPQHF. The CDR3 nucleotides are TGTGCCAGCAGTTTTAACGGTCAGCCCCAGCATTTT.

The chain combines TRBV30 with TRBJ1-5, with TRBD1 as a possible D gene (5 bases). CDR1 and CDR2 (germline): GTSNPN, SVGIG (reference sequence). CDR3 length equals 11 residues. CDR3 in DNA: TGTCTTCGGACAAACAATCAGCCCCAGCATTTT. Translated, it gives CLRTNNQPQHF.

Here the CDR3 DNA reads TGCGCCAGCAGCTCACAAGACCGGGCCTACAATGAGCAGTTCTTC. It codes for CASSSQDRAYNEQFF. The genes are TRBV5-1 and TRBJ2-1; D gene ambiguous. Germline values: CDR1 SGHRS, CDR2 YFSETQ. The CDR3 contains 15 residues. Trimming removed 3 bases from V and 2 bases from J, with 12 bases in between. Using reference TRBV5-1 and TRBJ2-1 for the parts outside the CDR3, the full variable domain is KAGVTQTPRYLIKTRGQQVTLSCSPISGHRSVSWYQQTPGQGLQFLFEYFSETQRNKGNFPGRFSGRQFSNSRSEMNVSTLELGDSALYLCASSSQDRAYNEQFFGPGTRLTVL.

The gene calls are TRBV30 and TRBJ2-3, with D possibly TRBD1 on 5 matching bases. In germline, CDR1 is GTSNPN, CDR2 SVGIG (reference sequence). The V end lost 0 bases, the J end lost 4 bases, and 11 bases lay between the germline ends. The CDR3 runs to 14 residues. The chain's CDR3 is CAWSVGREPDTQYF. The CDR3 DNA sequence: TGTGCCTGGAGTGTAGGCAGGGAACCAGATACGCAGTATTTT.

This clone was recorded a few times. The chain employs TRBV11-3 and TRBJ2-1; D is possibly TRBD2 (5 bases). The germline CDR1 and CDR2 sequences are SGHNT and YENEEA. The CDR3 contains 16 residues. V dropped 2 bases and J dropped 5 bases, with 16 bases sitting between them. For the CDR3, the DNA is TGTGCCAGCAGCTTACTGACTGGCCGGGGAGACAATGAGCAGTTCTTC. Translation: CASSLLTGRGDNEQFF.

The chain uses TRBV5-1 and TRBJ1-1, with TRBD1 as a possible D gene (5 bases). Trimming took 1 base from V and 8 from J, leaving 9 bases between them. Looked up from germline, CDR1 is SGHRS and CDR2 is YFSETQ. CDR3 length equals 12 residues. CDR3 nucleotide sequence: TGCGCCAGCAGCTTGCAGGGTCTAGAAGCTTTCTTT. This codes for CASSLQGLEAFF.

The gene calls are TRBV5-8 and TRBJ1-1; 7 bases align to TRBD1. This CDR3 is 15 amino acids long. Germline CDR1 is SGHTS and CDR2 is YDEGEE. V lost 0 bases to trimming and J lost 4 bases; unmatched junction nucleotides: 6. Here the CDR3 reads CASSLAVHRGTEAFF. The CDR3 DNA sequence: TGTGCCAGCAGCTTGGCCGTACACAGGGGCACTGAAGCTTTCTTT.

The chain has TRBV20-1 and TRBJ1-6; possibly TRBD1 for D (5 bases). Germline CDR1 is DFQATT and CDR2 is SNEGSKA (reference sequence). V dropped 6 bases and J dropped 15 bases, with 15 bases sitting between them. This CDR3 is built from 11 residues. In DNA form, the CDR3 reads TGCAGTGCCACCCCAGGGTCTCTCCTCCACTTT. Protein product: CSATPGSLLHF.

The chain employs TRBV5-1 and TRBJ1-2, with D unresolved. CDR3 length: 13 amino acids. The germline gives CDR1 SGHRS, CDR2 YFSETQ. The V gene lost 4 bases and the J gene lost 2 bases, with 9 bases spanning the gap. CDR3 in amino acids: CASSLFINYGYTF. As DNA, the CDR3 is TGCGCCAGCAGCCTGTTTATCAACTATGGCTACACCTTC.

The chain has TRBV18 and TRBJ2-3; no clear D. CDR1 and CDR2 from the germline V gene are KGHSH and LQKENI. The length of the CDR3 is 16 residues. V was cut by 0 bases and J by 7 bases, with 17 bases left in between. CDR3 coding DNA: TGTGCCAGCTCACCACCGAGTGTCCTCGGAGAAAATACGCAGTATTTT. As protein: CASSPPSVLGENTQYF.

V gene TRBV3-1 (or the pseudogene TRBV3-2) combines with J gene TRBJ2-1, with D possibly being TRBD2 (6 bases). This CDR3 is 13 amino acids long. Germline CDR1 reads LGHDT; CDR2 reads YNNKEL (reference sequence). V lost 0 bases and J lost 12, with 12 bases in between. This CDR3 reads CASSQERERGQFF. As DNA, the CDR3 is TGTGCCAGCAGCCAAGAACGGGAGAGAGGGCAGTTCTTC.

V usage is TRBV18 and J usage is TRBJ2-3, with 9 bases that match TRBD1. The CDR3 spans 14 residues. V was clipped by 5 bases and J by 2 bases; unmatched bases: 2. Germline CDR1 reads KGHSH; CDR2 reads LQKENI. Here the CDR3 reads CASSRQGDTDTQYF. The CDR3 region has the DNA TGTGCCAGCTCAAGACAGGGGGACACAGATACGCAGTATTTT. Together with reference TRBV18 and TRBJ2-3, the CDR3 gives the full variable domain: NAGVMQNPRHLVRRRGQEARLRCSPMKGHSHVYWYRQLPEEGLKFMVYLQKENIIDESGMPKERFSAEFPKEGPSILRIQQVVRGDSAAYFCASSRQGDTDTQYFGPGTRLTVL.

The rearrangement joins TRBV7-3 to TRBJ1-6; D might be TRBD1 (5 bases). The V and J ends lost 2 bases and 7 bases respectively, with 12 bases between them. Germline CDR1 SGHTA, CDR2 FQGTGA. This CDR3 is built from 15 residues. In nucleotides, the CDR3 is TGTGCCAGCAGCTTAGGTGTTCAGGGAAATTCACCCCTCCACTTT. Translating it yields CASSLGVQGNSPLHF.

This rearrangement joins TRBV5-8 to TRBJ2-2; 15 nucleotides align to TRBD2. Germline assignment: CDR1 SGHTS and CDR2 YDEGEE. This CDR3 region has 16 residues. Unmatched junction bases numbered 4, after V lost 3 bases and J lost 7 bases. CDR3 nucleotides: TGTGCCAGCAGCTGGACTAGCGGGGGGGCCGGCGGGGAGCTGTTTTTT. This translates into CASSWTSGGAGGELFF.

The CDR3 DNA reads TGTGCCAGCCACAACCGGTCAGGGTGGGATAATTCACCCCTCCACTTT. Protein sequence: CASHNRSGWDNSPLHF. The J gene is TRBJ1-6, the V gene TRBV27, with D maybe TRBD1 (5 bases). The CDR3 length is 16 residues. Looked up from germline, CDR1 is MNHEY and CDR2 is SMNVEV (reference sequence). V was shortened by 8 bases and J by 5 bases, with 19 bases between the two germline ends.

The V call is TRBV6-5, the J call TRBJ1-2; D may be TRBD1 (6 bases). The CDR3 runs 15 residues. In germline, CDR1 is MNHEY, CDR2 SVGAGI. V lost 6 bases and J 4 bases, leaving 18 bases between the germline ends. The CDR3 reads CASSNLLTGFYGYTF. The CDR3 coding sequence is TGTGCCAGCAGCAACTTACTAACAGGGTTCTATGGCTACACCTTC.

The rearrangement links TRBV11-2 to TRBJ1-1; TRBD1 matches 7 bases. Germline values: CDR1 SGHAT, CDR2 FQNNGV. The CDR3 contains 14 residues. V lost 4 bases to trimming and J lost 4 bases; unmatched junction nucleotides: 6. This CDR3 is CASSSTTGSTEAFF. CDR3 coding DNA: TGTGCCAGCAGCTCCACGACAGGGAGCACTGAAGCTTTCTTT.

For the CDR3, the DNA is TGTGCCAGCAGATCTGGGGGGGTCGGGGAGCAGTACTTC. Translated: CASRSGGVGEQYF. V and J are TRBV12-3 or TRBV12-4 and TRBJ2-7, with 7 bases lining up with TRBD2. With V trimmed by 6 bases and J by 7 bases, 9 bases remained unmatched. This CDR3 region has 13 residues.